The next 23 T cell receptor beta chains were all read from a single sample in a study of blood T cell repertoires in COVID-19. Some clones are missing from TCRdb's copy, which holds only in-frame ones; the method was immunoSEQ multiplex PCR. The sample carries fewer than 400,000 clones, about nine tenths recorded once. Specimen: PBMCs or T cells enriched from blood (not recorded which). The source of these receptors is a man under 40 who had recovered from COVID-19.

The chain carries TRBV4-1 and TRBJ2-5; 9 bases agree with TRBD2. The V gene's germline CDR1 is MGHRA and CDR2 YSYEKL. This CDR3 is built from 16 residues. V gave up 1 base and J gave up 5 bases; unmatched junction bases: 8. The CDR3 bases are TGCGCCAGCAGCCAAGTCCTAGCGGGGTTGCGGGAGACCCAGTACTTC. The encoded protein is CASSQVLAGLRETQYF.

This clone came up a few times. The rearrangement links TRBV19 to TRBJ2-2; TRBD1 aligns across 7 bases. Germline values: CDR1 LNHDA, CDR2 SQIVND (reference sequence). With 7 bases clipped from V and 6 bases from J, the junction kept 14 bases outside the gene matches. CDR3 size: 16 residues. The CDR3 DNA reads TGTGCCAGTAATAAGGACAGGAGAACTATAGCCGGGGAGCTGTTTTTT. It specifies CASNKDRRTIAGELFF. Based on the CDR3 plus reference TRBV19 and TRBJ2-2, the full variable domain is DGGITQSPKYLFRKEGQNVTLSCEQNLNHDAMYWYRQDPGQGLRLIYYSQIVNDFQKGDIAEGYSVSREKKESFPLTVTSAQKNPTAFYLCASNKDRRTIAGELFFGEGSRLTVL.

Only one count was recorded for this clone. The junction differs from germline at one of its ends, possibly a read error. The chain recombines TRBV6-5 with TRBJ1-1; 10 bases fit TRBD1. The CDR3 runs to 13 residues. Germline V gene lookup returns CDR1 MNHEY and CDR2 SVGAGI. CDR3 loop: CASSAAGTGVRVF. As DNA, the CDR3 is TGTGCCAGCAGCGCTGCCGGGACAGGGGTGAGGGTCTTT.

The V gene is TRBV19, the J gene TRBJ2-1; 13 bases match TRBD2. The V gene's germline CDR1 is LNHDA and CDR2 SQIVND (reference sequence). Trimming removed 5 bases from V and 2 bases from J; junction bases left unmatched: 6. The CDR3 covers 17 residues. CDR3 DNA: TGTGCCAGTAGTCTCGGACTAGCGGGGGACCCCTACAATGAGCAGTTCTTC. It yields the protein CASSLGLAGDPYNEQFF.

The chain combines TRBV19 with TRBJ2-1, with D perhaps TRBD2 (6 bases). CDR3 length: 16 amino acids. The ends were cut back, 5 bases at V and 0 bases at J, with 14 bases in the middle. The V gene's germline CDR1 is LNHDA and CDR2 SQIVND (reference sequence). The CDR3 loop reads CASSLERVLSYNEQFF. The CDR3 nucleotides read TGTGCCAGTAGTCTGGAGCGGGTCCTCTCCTACAATGAGCAGTTCTTC.

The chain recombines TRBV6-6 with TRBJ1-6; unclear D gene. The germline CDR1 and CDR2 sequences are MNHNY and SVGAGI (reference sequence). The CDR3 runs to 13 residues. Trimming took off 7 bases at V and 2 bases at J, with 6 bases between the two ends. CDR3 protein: CASTGTYNSPLHF. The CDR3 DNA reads TGTGCCAGCACGGGGACCTATAATTCACCCCTCCACTTT.

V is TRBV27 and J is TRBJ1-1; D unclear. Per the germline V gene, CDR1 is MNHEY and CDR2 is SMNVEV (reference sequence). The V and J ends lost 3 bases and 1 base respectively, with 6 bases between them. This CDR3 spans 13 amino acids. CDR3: CASSLVRNTEAFF. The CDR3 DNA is TGTGCCAGCAGTTTGGTGAGGAACACTGAAGCTTTCTTT.

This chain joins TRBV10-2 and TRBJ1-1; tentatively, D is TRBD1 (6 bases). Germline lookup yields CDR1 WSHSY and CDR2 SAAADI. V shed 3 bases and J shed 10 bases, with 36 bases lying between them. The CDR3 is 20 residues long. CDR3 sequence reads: CASSDLQWAQPSTGQRGAFF. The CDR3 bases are TGCGCCAGCAGTGACCTTCAATGGGCCCAACCTTCGACAGGCCAACGTGGAGCTTTCTTT.

The CDR3 DNA follows: TGTGCCAGCAGTGAAGCAATAGTTGCAACTAATGAAAAACTGTTTTTT. This gives the protein CASSEAIVATNEKLFF. This chain joins TRBV6-1 and TRBJ1-4; D gene ambiguous. CDR3 size: 16 residues. Looked up from germline, CDR1 is MNHNS and CDR2 is SASEGT. The V end was cut by 0 bases, the J end by 0 bases, with 8 bases between.

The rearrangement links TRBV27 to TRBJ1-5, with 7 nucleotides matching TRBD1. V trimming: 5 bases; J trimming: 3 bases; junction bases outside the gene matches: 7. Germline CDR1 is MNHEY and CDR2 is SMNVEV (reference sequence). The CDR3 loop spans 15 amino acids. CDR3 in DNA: TGTGCCAGCAGTCCCTACGGGACAGTCAATCAGCCCCAGCATTTT. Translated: CASSPYGTVNQPQHF.

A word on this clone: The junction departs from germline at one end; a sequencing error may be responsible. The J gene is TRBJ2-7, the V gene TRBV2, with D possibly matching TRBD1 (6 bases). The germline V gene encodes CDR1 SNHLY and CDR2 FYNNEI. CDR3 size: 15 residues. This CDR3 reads CASSVALGAQNEQYF. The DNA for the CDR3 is TGCGCCAGCAGTGTGGCCCTGGGGGCGCAGAACGAGCAGTACTTC.

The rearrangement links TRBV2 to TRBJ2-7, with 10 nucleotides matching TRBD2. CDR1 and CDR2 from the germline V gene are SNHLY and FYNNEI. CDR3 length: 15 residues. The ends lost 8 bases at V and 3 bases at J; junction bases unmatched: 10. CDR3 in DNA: TGTGCCAGCCAAGCAGTGGGACTAGCGCACTACGAGCAGTACTTC. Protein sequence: CASQAVGLAHYEQYF.

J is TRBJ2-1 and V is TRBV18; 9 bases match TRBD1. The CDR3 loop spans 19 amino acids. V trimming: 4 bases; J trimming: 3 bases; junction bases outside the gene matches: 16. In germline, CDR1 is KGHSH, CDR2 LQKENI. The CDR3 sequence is CASSRPGTGPFIGYNEQFF. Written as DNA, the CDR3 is TGTGCCAGCTCACGCCCCGGGACAGGGCCCTTTATAGGCTACAATGAGCAGTTCTTC. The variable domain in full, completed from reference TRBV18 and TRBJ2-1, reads NAGVMQNPRHLVRRRGQEARLRCSPMKGHSHVYWYRQLPEEGLKFMVYLQKENIIDESGMPKERFSAEFPKEGPSILRIQQVVRGDSAAYFCASSRPGTGPFIGYNEQFFGPGTRLTVL.

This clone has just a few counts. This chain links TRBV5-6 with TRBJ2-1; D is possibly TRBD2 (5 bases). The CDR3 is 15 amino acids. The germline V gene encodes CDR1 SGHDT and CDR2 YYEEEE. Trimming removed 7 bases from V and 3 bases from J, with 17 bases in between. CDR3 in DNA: TGTGCCAGCTCTCCCCCGGGATCTCTCTACAATGAGCAGTTCTTC. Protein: CASSPPGSLYNEQFF. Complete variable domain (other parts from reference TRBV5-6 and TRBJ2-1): DAGVTQSPTHLIKTRGQQVTLRCSPKSGHDTVSWYQQALGQGPQFIFQYYEEEERQRGNFPDRFSGHQFPNYSSELNVNALLLGDSALYLCASSPPGSLYNEQFFGPGTRLTVL.

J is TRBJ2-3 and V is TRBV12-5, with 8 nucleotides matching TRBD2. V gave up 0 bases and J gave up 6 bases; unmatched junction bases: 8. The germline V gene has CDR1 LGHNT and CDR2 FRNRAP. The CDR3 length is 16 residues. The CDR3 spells CASGLVLSGGPDTQYF. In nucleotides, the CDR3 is TGTGCTAGTGGTTTGGTACTAAGCGGGGGCCCGGATACGCAGTATTTT.

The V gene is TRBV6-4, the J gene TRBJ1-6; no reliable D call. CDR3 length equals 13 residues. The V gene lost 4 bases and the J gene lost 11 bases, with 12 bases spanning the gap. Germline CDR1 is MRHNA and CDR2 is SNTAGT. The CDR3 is CASSAAPGAPLHF. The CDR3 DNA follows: TGTGCCAGCAGTGCGGCGCCTGGAGCACCCCTCCACTTT.

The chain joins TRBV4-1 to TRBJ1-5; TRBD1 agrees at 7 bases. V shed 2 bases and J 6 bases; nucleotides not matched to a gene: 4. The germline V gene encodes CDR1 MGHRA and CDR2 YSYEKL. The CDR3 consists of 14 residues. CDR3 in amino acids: CASSQTTGVQPQHF. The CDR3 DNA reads TGCGCCAGCAGCCAAACTACAGGGGTTCAGCCCCAGCATTTT.

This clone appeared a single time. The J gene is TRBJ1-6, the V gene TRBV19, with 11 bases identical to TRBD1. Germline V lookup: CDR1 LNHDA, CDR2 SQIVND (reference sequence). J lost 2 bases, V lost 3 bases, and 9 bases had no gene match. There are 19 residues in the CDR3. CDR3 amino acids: CASSIGGTGGRTYNSPLHF. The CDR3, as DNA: TGTGCCAGTAGTATTGGAGGGACAGGGGGTAGAACCTATAATTCACCCCTCCACTTT. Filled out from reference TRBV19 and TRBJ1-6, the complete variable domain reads DGGITQSPKYLFRKEGQNVTLSCEQNLNHDAMYWYRQDPGQGLRLIYYSQIVNDFQKGDIAEGYSVSREKKESFPLTVTSAQKNPTAFYLCASSIGGTGGRTYNSPLHFGNGTRLTVT.

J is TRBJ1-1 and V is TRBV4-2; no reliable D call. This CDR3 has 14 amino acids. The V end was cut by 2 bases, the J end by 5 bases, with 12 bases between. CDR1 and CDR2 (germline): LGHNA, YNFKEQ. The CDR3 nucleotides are TGTGCCAGCAGCCAACCTAGGTTGTGGACTGAAGCTTTCTTT. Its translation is CASSQPRLWTEAFF.

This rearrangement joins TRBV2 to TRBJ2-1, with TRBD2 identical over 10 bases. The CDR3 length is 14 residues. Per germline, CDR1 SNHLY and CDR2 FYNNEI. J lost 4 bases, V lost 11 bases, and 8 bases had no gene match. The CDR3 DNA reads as TGTGCCGGGGCTTCTAGCGGGAGATACAATGAGCAGTTCTTC. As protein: CAGASSGRYNEQFF.

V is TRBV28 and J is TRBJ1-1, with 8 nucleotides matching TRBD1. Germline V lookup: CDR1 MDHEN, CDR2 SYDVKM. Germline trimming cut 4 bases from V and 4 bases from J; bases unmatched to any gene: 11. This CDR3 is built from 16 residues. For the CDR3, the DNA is TGTGCCAGCAGTTCGGGGGCCTCAGGGGGCGGCACTGAAGCTTTCTTT. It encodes CASSSGASGGGTEAFF.

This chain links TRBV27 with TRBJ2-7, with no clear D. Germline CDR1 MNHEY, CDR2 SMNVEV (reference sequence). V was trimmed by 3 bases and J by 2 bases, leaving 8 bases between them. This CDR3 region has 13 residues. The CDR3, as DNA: TGTGCCAGCAGTTTTGGAGCTACCTACGAGCAGTACTTC. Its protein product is CASSFGATYEQYF.

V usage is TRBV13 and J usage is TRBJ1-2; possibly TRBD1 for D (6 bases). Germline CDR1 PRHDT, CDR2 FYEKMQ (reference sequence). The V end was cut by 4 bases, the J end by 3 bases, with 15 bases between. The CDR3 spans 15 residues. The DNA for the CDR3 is TGTGCCAGCAGCTCAACTACAGGGACCGACTATGGCTACACCTTC. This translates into CASSSTTGTDYGYTF.